These T cell receptor beta chains were read from a single sample in a study of CD8+ T cells in alopecia areata. Data came from immunoSEQ multiplex PCR; TCRdb stores just in-frame clones and leaves some out. The repertoire holds roughly 170,000 clones, with just under 60% as singletons. Sequenced material: CD4+ T cells sorted from blood, taken at week 0. All receptors come from a human donor with alopecia areata. The CDR3 runs from the conserved cysteine through the conserved F or W. A D gene is named only where the DNA matches it firmly. Expanded clones get a size class; other rows say once, few or many, or leave the size out.

.	TRBV5-1	TRBJ2-6	.	15	CATNDGSSGANVLTF	TGCGCCACCAACGACGGAAGCTCTGGGGCCAACGTCCTGACTTTC
.	TRBV5-6	TRBJ2-7	.	13	CASSLGRIYEQYF	TGTGCCAGCAGCTTGGGGAGGATCTACGAGCAGTACTTC
.	TRBV30	TRBJ2-7	.	13	CAWAPGGSFKQYF	TGTGCCTGGGCCCCAGGTGGGTCTTTCAAGCAGTACTTC
few	TRBV5-1	TRBJ1-1	.	15	CASSLSSLGNTEAFF	TGCGCCAGCAGCTTGTCGTCCCTGGGGAACACTGAAGCTTTCTTT
.	TRBV7-2	TRBJ2-7	.	14	CASSLGWGPYEQYF	TGTGCCAGCAGCTTAGGCTGGGGGCCCTACGAGCAGTACTTC
.	TRBV12-5	TRBJ2-5	.	15	CASGILTESQETQYF	TGTGCTAGTGGTATATTGACAGAGAGCCAAGAGACCCAGTACTTC
.	TRBV29-1	TRBJ1-1	.	11	CSAGRRTEAFF	TGCAGCGCAGGGAGGAGGACTGAAGCTTTCTTT
.	TRBV2	TRBJ2-6	.	14	CASKGDSGANVLTF	TGTGCCAGCAAGGGTGACTCTGGGGCCAACGTCCTGACTTTC
.	TRBV4-1	TRBJ1-5	.	13	CASSQQEDQPQHF	TGCGCCAGCAGCCAACAGGAGGATCAGCCCCAGCATTTT
few	TRBV11-2	TRBJ1-6	TRBD1	15	CASSRRAGGHSPLHF	TGTGCCAGCAGCCGGCGTGCAGGGGGCCATTCACCCCTCCACTTT
.	TRBV11-2	TRBJ2-1	.	14	CASSSGFTYNEQFF	TGTGCCAGCAGCTCCGGGTTCACATACAATGAGCAGTTCTTC
.	TRBV30	TRBJ2-6	.	16	CAWAGYISSGANVLTF	TGTGCCTGGGCGGGATATATAAGCTCTGGGGCCAACGTCCTGACTTTC
.	TRBV5-1	TRBJ2-2	.	14	CASSEFANTGELFF	TGCGCCAGCAGTGAATTCGCGAACACCGGGGAGCTGTTTTTT
few	TRBV15	TRBJ1-3	.	15	CATSGMTGLGHTIYF	TGTGCCACCAGCGGAATGACCGGATTGGGGCACACCATATATTTT
.	TRBV29-1	TRBJ2-6	.	12	CSVDSGANVLTF	TGCAGCGTTGACTCTGGGGCCAACGTCCTGACTTTC
few	TRBV29-1	TRBJ2-3	.	12	CSVVFSTDTQYF	TGCAGCGTTGTTTTTTCGACAGATACGCAGTATTTT
.	TRBV6-5	TRBJ1-2	.	15	CASSYSKAGSYGYTF	TGTGCCAGCAGTTACTCGAAAGCAGGGTCCTATGGCTACACCTTC
few	TRBV29-1	TRBJ2-5	TRBD2	15	CSVVGGGASRETQYF	TGCAGCGTTGTCGGCGGGGGGGCCTCAAGAGAGACCCAGTACTTC
once	TRBV29-1	TRBJ2-5	.	14	CSVETTMRGETQYF	TGCAGCGTTGAAACTACTATGAGGGGGGAGACCCAGTACTTC
.	TRBV19	TRBJ1-5	.	13	CASSQGPNQPQHF	TGTGCCAGTAGTCAGGGTCCTAATCAGCCCCAGCATTTT
few	TRBV7-9	TRBJ2-3	.	14	CASSLAGTTDTQYF	TGTGCCAGCAGCTTAGCGGGCACCACAGATACGCAGTATTTT
.	TRBV11-2	TRBJ2-7	TRBD2	17	CASSPGSLAGGSYEQYF	TGTGCCAGCAGCCCCGGTTCTTTGGCGGGGGGCTCCTACGAGCAGTACTTC
few	TRBV18	TRBJ2-3	.	15	CASSYSDRYTDTQYF	TGTGCCAGCTCGTACTCGGACAGATACACAGATACGCAGTATTTT
.	TRBV5-1	TRBJ2-7	TRBD2	18	CASSFGTSGGSSSYEQYF	TGCGCCAGCAGCTTCGGGACTAGCGGGGGTTCGAGCTCCTACGAGCAGTACTTC
.	TRBV29-1	TRBJ2-4	.	11	CSATGSVIQYF	TGCAGCGCTACAGGGTCCGTCATTCAGTACTTC
many	TRBV5-8	TRBJ1-1	.	13	CASSFTVNTEAFF	TGTGCCAGCAGCTTCACAGTGAACACTGAAGCTTTCTTT
.	TRBV2	TRBJ1-1	.	10	CARQNTEAFF	TGTGCCAGACAAAACACTGAAGCTTTCTTT
.	TRBV29-1	TRBJ2-7	.	14	CSVEIGRGGVEQYF	TGCAGCGTTGAAATCGGGAGAGGAGGCGTCGAGCAGTACTTC
.	TRBV30	TRBJ1-2	.	11	CAWSSAYGYTF	TGTGCCTGGTCCTCGGCCTATGGCTACACCTTC
few	TRBV5-1	TRBJ1-6	.	14	CASRLTVYNSPLHF	TGCGCCAGCCGGTTGACAGTATACAACTCACCCCTCCACTTT
few	TRBV30	TRBJ1-5	.	15	CAWSVNGIRNQPQHF	TGTGCCTGGAGTGTGAACGGGATTAGGAATCAGCCCCAGCATTTT
.	TRBV30	TRBJ2-3	TRBD2	16	CAWSVVLAGGTDTQYF	TGTGCCTGGAGTGTGGTTCTAGCGGGGGGGACAGATACGCAGTATTTT
.	TRBV11-2	TRBJ2-5	TRBD1	13	CASTPDRVETQYF	TGTGCCAGCACCCCCGACAGGGTAGAGACCCAGTACTTC
.	TRBV6-1	TRBJ1-5	TRBD1	15	CASSEGQGAGQPQHF	TGTGCCAGCAGTGAAGGACAGGGGGCGGGTCAGCCCCAGCATTTT
.	TRBV7-9	TRBJ2-3	TRBD1	15	CASALSGGSTDTQYF	TGTGCCAGCGCCTTGTCAGGGGGTAGCACAGATACGCAGTATTTT
few	TRBV29-1	TRBJ2-1	TRBD2	13	CSVRGALDNEQFF	TGCAGCGTGCGGGGGGCTTTGGACAATGAGCAGTTCTTC
few	TRBV19	TRBJ2-7	.	13	CASSTRTGDEQYF	TGTGCCAGTAGTACCAGGACCGGCGACGAGCAGTACTTC
few	TRBV5-1	TRBJ1-5	.	13	CASSPSGDQPQHF	TGCGCCAGCAGCCCCTCGGGGGATCAGCCCCAGCATTTT
.	TRBV5-4	TRBJ1-2	TRBD1	13	CASSGGQDYGYTF	TGTGCCAGCAGCGGGGGACAGGACTATGGCTACACCTTC
.	TRBV29-1	TRBJ2-3	TRBD1	13	CTGTGGGTDTQYF	TGCACCGGGACAGGGGGCGGAACAGATACGCAGTATTTT
.	TRBV5-1	TRBJ2-3	.	12	CASSLVSDTQYF	TGCGCCAGCAGCTTGGTTTCAGATACGCAGTATTTT
.	TRBV9	TRBJ2-7	.	14	CASSVAVGPYEQYF	TGTGCCAGCAGCGTAGCGGTGGGTCCCTACGAGCAGTACTTC
.	TRBV29-1	TRBJ2-1	.	14	CSATGTSSYNEQFF	TGCAGCGCGACCGGGACCTCCTCCTACAATGAGCAGTTCTTC
.	TRBV29-1	TRBJ1-1	.	13	CSVDEGPGAEAFF	TGCAGCGTTGATGAGGGGCCCGGGGCTGAAGCTTTCTTT
few	TRBV15	TRBJ2-1	TRBD2	15	CATSGERTSGAQQFF	TGTGCCACCAGCGGGGAAAGGACTAGCGGGGCACAGCAGTTCTTC
.	TRBV28	TRBJ2-7	TRBD1	16	CASSFSHRDRGREQYF	TGTGCCAGCAGTTTTTCCCACCGGGACAGGGGACGCGAGCAGTACTTC
few	TRBV6-5	TRBJ2-7	.	13	CASTKGQAYEQYF	TGTGCCAGCACCAAAGGCCAGGCCTACGAGCAGTACTTC
few	TRBV10-3	TRBJ2-5	.	16	CAISESTRPPRETQYF	TGTGCCATCAGTGAGTCGACTCGGCCTCCGCGGGAGACCCAGTACTTC
.	TRBV27	TRBJ2-5	.	14	CASSLSRVQETQYF	TGTGCCAGCAGTCTAAGCCGGGTTCAAGAGACCCAGTACTTC
few	TRBV2	TRBJ1-2	.	12	CASSDGRGGYTF	TGTGCCAGCAGTGATGGGAGGGGCGGCTACACCTTC
few	TRBV7-9	TRBJ1-2	.	17	CASSLGGLGERLTGYTF	TGTGCCAGCAGCTTAGGTGGTCTCGGGGAGCGACTGACTGGCTACACCTTC
.	TRBV29-1	TRBJ2-7	.	12	CSVRESWGEQYF	TGCAGCGTGCGGGAATCCTGGGGCGAGCAGTACTTC
.	TRBV5-4	TRBJ1-2	TRBD1	14	CASSPGQYNYGYTF	TGTGCCAGCAGCCCGGGACAGTATAACTATGGCTACACCTTC
.	TRBV29-1	TRBJ1-3	TRBD1	13	CSAGQGTGNTIYF	TGCAGCGCTGGACAGGGGACAGGAAACACCATATATTTT
few	TRBV19	TRBJ2-3	.	14	CASSIGDSTDTQYF	TGTGCCAGTAGTATCGGGGACAGCACAGATACGCAGTATTTT
.	TRBV6-1	TRBJ2-7	TRBD2	16	CASSELAAGGPLEQYF	TGTGCCAGCAGTGAACTAGCAGCGGGGGGGCCTCTCGAGCAGTACTTC
.	TRBV29-1	TRBJ2-1	.	15	CSVAGRSDSYNEQFF	TGCAGCGTTGCGGGGCGCTCCGATTCGTACAATGAGCAGTTCTTC
few	TRBV29-1	TRBJ2-1	TRBD1	18	CSVCLPVRTGSGYNEQFF	TGCAGCGTTTGCCTCCCGGTACGGACAGGGTCTGGTTACAATGAGCAGTTCTTC
.	TRBV6-6	TRBJ1-1	.	16	CASSAGGGHPNTEAFF	TGTGCCAGCAGTGCTGGGGGGGGACACCCGAACACTGAAGCTTTCTTT